One sample yielded the 32 T cell receptor beta chains listed below, sequenced in a study of control samples from healthy donors and cancer patients. Profiled with immunoSEQ multiplex PCR; TCRdb holds only in-frame clones, not every one. The sample contains about 89,000 clones, approximately 89% of which appear only once. Sequences were obtained from blood. These receptors all come from a man aged 25 to 40 in good health.

This sequence joins TRBV3-1 (or the pseudogene TRBV3-2) and TRBJ2-3; TRBD1 matches at 7 bases. CDR1 and CDR2 from the germline V gene are LGHDT and YNNKEL (reference sequence). V was clipped by 4 bases and J by 1 base; unmatched bases: 8. This CDR3 contains 16 residues. CDR3 DNA: TGTGCCAGCAGCCCGAGAGGGGGCAGAGGCACAGATACGCAGTATTTT. Encoded protein: CASSPRGGRGTDTQYF.

The chain recombines TRBV7-2 with TRBJ1-6; D remains ambiguous. Germline lookup yields CDR1 SGHTA and CDR2 FQGNSA. The CDR3 runs to 12 residues. Trimming shortened V by 3 bases and J by 10 bases, and 7 bases separated the two germline ends. CDR3 region: CASSFKGSPLHF. The CDR3 DNA sequence: TGTGCCAGCAGCTTTAAGGGCTCACCCCTCCACTTT.

V and J are TRBV6-4 and TRBJ1-2, with a possible D match to TRBD1 (6 bases). The V end lost 1 base, the J end lost 3 bases, and 9 bases lay between the germline ends. CDR1 is MRHNA, CDR2 SNTAGT, per germline. The CDR3 runs to 14 residues. CDR3 residues: CASSDWTADYGYTF. CDR3 nucleotide sequence: TGTGCCAGCAGTGACTGGACAGCAGACTATGGCTACACCTTC.

This clone was seen just once. This rearrangement joins TRBV12-3 or TRBV12-4 to TRBJ2-3, with D possibly being TRBD2 (5 bases). This CDR3 comprises 12 residues. Trimming cost V 1 base and J 6 bases, with 5 bases left between them. The CDR3: CASSLGGDTQYF. CDR3 bases: TGTGCCAGCAGTTTAGGCGGGGATACGCAGTATTTT.

The chain is built from TRBV9 and TRBJ1-2, with D hard to call. Germline CDR1 and CDR2: SGDLS and YYNGEE. Trimming left V 9 bases short and J 8 bases short, with 17 bases between. This CDR3 is 12 amino acids long. CDR3 nucleotides: TGTGCCACCTGGAGGGAGGCCAGGGGCTACACCTTC. Translation gives CATWREARGYTF.

V and J are TRBV20-1 and TRBJ2-3; TRBD1 or TRBD2 may be the D gene (5 bases each). V was cut by 3 bases and J by 0 bases, with 16 bases left in between. There are 16 residues in the CDR3. Looked up from germline, CDR1 is DFQATT and CDR2 is SNEGSKA (reference sequence). DNA of the CDR3: TGCAGTGCTAGTGACGGGACCCTGTTTAGCACAGATACGCAGTATTTT. As protein: CSASDGTLFSTDTQYF.

This clone was counted once. This chain connects TRBV27 to TRBJ1-5; TRBD1 aligns across 10 bases. Germline-derived CDR1 and CDR2 are MNHEY and SMNVEV (reference sequence). The V gene end was trimmed by 6 bases and the J gene end by 6 bases; junction bases not matched to a gene: 5. The CDR3 runs 14 residues. The CDR3 coding sequence is TGTGCCAGCAGCACCGGGACAGGGGTTCAGCCCCAGCATTTT. As protein: CASSTGTGVQPQHF.

This clone occurred a few times. V usage is TRBV7-2 and J usage is TRBJ2-2, with D uncertain. CDR3 length equals 14 residues. The germline V gene has CDR1 SGHTA and CDR2 FQGNSA. The V end lost 0 bases, the J end lost 1 base, and 3 bases lay between the germline ends. CDR3 sequence: CASSLAKNTGELFF. CDR3 coding DNA: TGTGCCAGCAGCTTAGCCAAGAACACCGGGGAGCTGTTTTTT.

V and J are TRBV15 and TRBJ1-1; possible D gene TRBD1, 5 bases. The CDR3 covers 15 residues. Germline V lookup: CDR1 LNHNV, CDR2 YYDKDF (reference sequence). V was shortened by 0 bases and J by 1 base, with 9 bases between the two germline ends. DNA for the CDR3: TGTGCCACCAGCAGAGATTGGCAGGGGAACACTGAAGCTTTCTTT. Protein sequence: CATSRDWQGNTEAFF.

V and J are TRBV2 and TRBJ1-1, with D maybe TRBD1 (5 bases). This CDR3 has 15 amino acids. With 3 bases removed from V and 3 bases from J, the gap between germline ends came to 14 bases. Per the germline V gene, CDR1 is SNHLY and CDR2 is FYNNEI. The CDR3 DNA reads as TGTGCCAGCAGTGATCAAGGCAGGGTGGACACTGAAGCTTTCTTT. Its translation: CASSDQGRVDTEAFF.

The chain combines TRBV24-1 with TRBJ2-3; a possible D gene is TRBD2 (6 bases). The germline V gene has CDR1 KGHDR and CDR2 SFDVKD. The CDR3 spans 15 residues. The V end was cut by 4 bases, the J end by 4 bases, with 14 bases between. The CDR3 loop reads CATSDRRLVADTQYF. In nucleotides, the CDR3 is TGTGCCACCAGTGACCGTAGACTAGTCGCAGATACGCAGTATTTT.

The chain employs TRBV30 and TRBJ1-3, with TRBD1 identical over 7 bases. The CDR3 is 16 residues long. V dropped 2 bases and J dropped 2; count of bases not matched to a gene: 9. The germline V gene encodes CDR1 GTSNPN and CDR2 SVGIG (reference sequence). CDR3 region: CAWSPRQGGAGNTIYF. The CDR3 DNA reads as TGTGCCTGGAGTCCAAGACAGGGAGGGGCTGGAAACACCATATATTTT.

The chain couples TRBV6-1 to TRBJ2-7; 9 nucleotides agree with TRBD1. This CDR3 has 15 amino acids. Trimming took 1 base from V and 3 from J; bases not matched to a gene: 4. Germline CDR1 reads MNHNS; CDR2 reads SASEGT. CDR3 loop: CASSEGGTGIYEQYV. CDR3 coding DNA: TGTGCCAGCAGTGAAGGTGGGACAGGGATCTACGAGCAGTACGTC.

On this clone itself: Germline is not matched at one junction end, which may reflect a read error. J is TRBJ2-1 and V is TRBV5-1; the match to TRBD2 covers 7 bases. The CDR3 totals 13 residues. Germline CDR1 is SGHRS and CDR2 is YFSETQ. CDR3: CASRLGGNNEQFF. The CDR3 coding sequence is TGCGCCAGCAGGTTGGGGGGGAACAATGAGCAGTTCTTC.

This clone has just one count. The chain links TRBV21-1 to TRBJ2-7; the table's D call of TRBD1 was not tested on the DNA. TRBV21-1 has pseudogene status. CDR3 length equals 14 residues. CDR3 loop: CASSKEDRGYEQYF. As DNA, the CDR3 is TGTGCCAGCAGCAAGGAGGACAGAGGATACGAGCAGTACTTC.

This rearrangement joins TRBV24-1 to TRBJ2-7, with D possibly matching TRBD2 (6 bases). The CDR3 length is 16 residues. The ends were cut back, 1 base at V and 0 bases at J, with 12 bases in the middle. Germline CDR1 is KGHDR and CDR2 is SFDVKD. The CDR3 loop is CATSDFAGFCSYEQYV. CDR3 DNA: TGTGCCACCAGTGATTTTGCGGGATTTTGCTCCTACGAGCAGTACGTC.

The gene calls are TRBV5-1 and TRBJ1-6, with unresolved D. Germline CDR1 reads SGHRS; CDR2 reads YFSETQ. This CDR3 comprises 14 residues. The V gene lost 0 bases and the J gene lost 7 bases, with 8 bases spanning the gap. The CDR3 reads CASSLEGLNSPLHF. The DNA of the CDR3 is TGCGCCAGCAGCTTGGAAGGGTTGAATTCACCCCTCCACTTT. Supplemented by reference TRBV5-1 and TRBJ1-6, the full variable domain reads KAGVTQTPRYLIKTRGQQVTLSCSPISGHRSVSWYQQTPGQGLQFLFEYFSETQRNKGNFPGRFSGRQFSNSRSEMNVSTLELGDSALYLCASSLEGLNSPLHFGNGTRLTVT.

This clone was counted only a few times. The DNA for the CDR3 is TGTGCCAGCAGCAACTGGACAGGCAAGATTCACCATACTCGGTTTAGTCAGTACTTC. As protein: CASSNWTGKIHHTRFSQYF. The V and J genes are TRBV21-1 and TRBJ2-4; TRBD1 is the table's D call, not checked against the DNA. TRBV21-1 is a recognized pseudogene. The length of the CDR3 is 19 residues.

The chain has TRBV27 and TRBJ2-1, with 11 bases aligning to TRBD2. Trimming took 6 bases from V and 8 from J; bases not matched to a gene: 6. CDR3 length equals 14 residues. Per germline, CDR1 MNHEY and CDR2 SMNVEV (reference sequence). The CDR3 coding sequence is TGTGCCAGCAGCGTAGCGGGGGGGCGATATGAGCAGTTCTTC. Translating it yields CASSVAGGRYEQFF.

The chain couples TRBV6-5 to TRBJ2-1; no clear D. The CDR3 is made up of 15 amino acids. V was shortened by 5 bases and J by 2 bases, with 13 bases between the two germline ends. Germline CDR1 reads MNHEY; CDR2 reads SVGAGI. The CDR3, as DNA: TGTGCCAGCAGTCCCCGCGCCATAACCTACAATGAGCAGTTCTTC. It is translated as CASSPRAITYNEQFF.

The CDR3 DNA is TGTGCCAGTAGACCCCCCTTTGGGGGCGGCAATCAGCCCCAGCATTTT. Protein: CASRPPFGGGNQPQHF. This rearrangement joins TRBV19 to TRBJ1-5; tentative D call: TRBD1 (6 bases). The CDR3 covers 16 residues. V lost 6 bases and J lost 2, with 17 bases in between. Germline V CDR1 and CDR2: LNHDA, SQIVND (reference sequence).

This clone was seen many times. The CDR3 DNA is TGCGCCAGCAGCCAAACCAGGGGATCTGAAGCTTTCTTT. It yields the protein CASSQTRGSEAFF. This sequence joins TRBV4-1 and TRBJ1-1; TRBD1 is a possible D gene (6 bases). The CDR3 contains 13 residues. V was trimmed by 2 bases and J by 6 bases, leaving 10 bases between them. In germline, CDR1 is MGHRA, CDR2 YSYEKL.

The CDR3 sequence is CASRDREVNEQFF. CDR3 DNA: TGTGCCTCCCGGGACAGGGAGGTGAATGAGCAGTTCTTC. The rearrangement joins TRBV19 to TRBJ2-1; 9 bases agree with TRBD1. Germline V gives CDR1 LNHDA, CDR2 SQIVND (reference sequence). J was trimmed by 7 bases and V by 11 bases; bases with no gene match: 9. The CDR3 extends over 13 amino acids.

The chain recombines TRBV4-1 with TRBJ2-5, with 7 bases lining up with TRBD2. The CDR3 has 14 amino acids. V lost 1 base to trimming and J lost 5 bases; unmatched junction nucleotides: 4. CDR1 is MGHRA, CDR2 YSYEKL, per germline. Written as DNA, the CDR3 is TGCGCCAGCAGCCAAGTATCCGGGGGGGAGACCCAGTACTTC. This codes for CASSQVSGGETQYF.

The chain links TRBV7-6 to TRBJ1-3, with D possibly being TRBD1 (5 bases). Germline V gives CDR1 SGHVS, CDR2 FNYEAQ. V lost 1 base and J 3 bases, leaving 10 bases between the germline ends. The CDR3 loop spans 15 amino acids. CDR3 in amino acids: CASSLDFGGGNTIYF. The CDR3 DNA reads as TGTGCCAGCAGCTTAGATTTCGGGGGTGGAAACACCATATATTTT.

This chain links TRBV6-5 with TRBJ2-7, with D possibly called TRBD1 or TRBD2 (6 bases each). The CDR3 is made up of 14 amino acids. Germline loops: CDR1 MNHEY, CDR2 SVGAGI. The germline V and J ends were trimmed by 7 bases and 2 bases, with 15 bases remaining between them. The CDR3 sequence: CASTEWGATYEQYV. DNA for the CDR3: TGTGCCAGCACGGAGTGGGGGGCGACCTACGAGCAGTACGTC.

The chain carries TRBV5-1 and TRBJ2-1, with TRBD2 identical over 11 bases. V shed 5 bases, J shed 8 bases, and the junction held 15 bases outside the gene matches. The germline V gene has CDR1 SGHRS and CDR2 YFSETQ. This CDR3 has 17 residues. The CDR3 region is CASRVLAGDLTIHEQFF. CDR3 nucleotides: TGCGCCAGCAGAGTACTAGCGGGGGACCTAACTATCCATGAGCAGTTCTTC.

This chain uses TRBV10-2 with TRBJ2-7; TRBD1 or TRBD2 may be the D gene (7 bases each). The germline V gene encodes CDR1 WSHSY and CDR2 SAAADI. With 6 bases removed from V and 0 bases from J, the gap between germline ends came to 15 bases. The CDR3 runs 15 residues. This CDR3 is CASSRGGLSSYEQYF. The DNA for the CDR3 is TGCGCCAGCAGCAGGGGGGGTCTTAGCTCCTACGAGCAGTACTTC.

The chain recombines TRBV18 with TRBJ2-7, with 7 positions matching TRBD1. Germline V lookup: CDR1 KGHSH, CDR2 LQKENI. This CDR3 spans 15 amino acids. V lost 2 bases to trimming and J lost 4 bases; unmatched junction nucleotides: 8. The CDR3 protein is CASSPTERTGYEQYV. DNA for the CDR3: TGTGCCAGCTCACCAACAGAACGGACAGGTTACGAGCAGTACGTC.

This clone has more than one count but fewer than ten. V and J are TRBV29-1 and TRBJ1-1; D is uncertain. The V end was cut by 5 bases, the J end by 4 bases, with 14 bases between. Germline values: CDR1 SQVTM, CDR2 ANQGSEA. The CDR3 is made up of 13 amino acids. The chain's CDR3 is CSVLTFVGTEAFF. CDR3 bases: TGCAGCGTTCTGACCTTTGTAGGCACTGAAGCTTTCTTT.

The chain joins TRBV24-1 to TRBJ1-3; D may be TRBD1 (5 bases). Between the trimmed V and J ends, which lost 5 bases and 0 bases, there was a span of 13 bases. The CDR3 runs to 16 residues. The germline gives CDR1 KGHDR, CDR2 SFDVKD. This CDR3 is CATSGGDVYSGNTIYF. CDR3 DNA: TGTGCCACCAGTGGGGGGGACGTCTACTCTGGAAACACCATATATTTT.

V usage is TRBV15 and J usage is TRBJ2-7; D remains ambiguous. The CDR3 has 15 residues. Germline CDR1 and CDR2: LNHNV and YYDKDF (reference sequence). The germline V and J ends were trimmed by 5 bases and 1 base, with 15 bases remaining between them. CDR3 in DNA: TGTGCCACCAGCCCCCAACTTGGCGGTTCCTACGAGCAGTACTTC. It codes for CATSPQLGGSYEQYF. The full variable domain, in which reference TRBV15 and TRBJ2-7 provide the parts outside the CDR3, is DAMVIQNPRYQVTQFGKPVTLSCSQTLNHNVMYWYQQKSSQAPKLLFHYYDKDFNNEADTPDNFQSRRPNTSFCFLDIRSPGLGDTAMYLCATSPQLGGSYEQYFGPGTRLTVT.